The 23 T cell receptor beta chains below come from one sample, sequenced in a study of blood T cell repertoires in COVID-19. Using immunoSEQ multiplex PCR, the repertoire was profiled, and TCRdb retains in-frame clones only, with some absent. The table records tens of thousands of clones, about 90% of them present only once. Sequenced: peripheral blood. Source of these receptors: a man aged 55 to 70 with acute or convalescent COVID-19.

The chain combines TRBV5-1 with TRBJ2-1; 7 bases fit TRBD2. CDR3 length equals 14 residues. Germline assignment: CDR1 SGHRS and CDR2 YFSETQ. V dropped 2 bases and J dropped 3; count of bases not matched to a gene: 2. CDR3 bases: TGCGCCAGCAGCTTCGGGGGGAACTACAATGAGCAGTTCTTC. Encoded protein: CASSFGGNYNEQFF.

The gene calls are TRBV15 and TRBJ2-2; the match to TRBD2 covers 13 bases. This CDR3 is 18 amino acids long. The V gene's germline CDR1 is LNHNV and CDR2 YYDKDF (reference sequence). Trimming cost V 3 bases and J 1 base; bases outside gene matches: 5. CDR3 protein: CATSSRTSGGGNTGELFF. The CDR3, as DNA: TGTGCCACCAGCAGCCGGACTAGCGGGGGAGGGAACACCGGGGAGCTGTTTTTT.

The chain joins TRBV9 to TRBJ1-1; possibly TRBD1 for D (5 bases). Trimming shortened V by 4 bases and J by 5 bases, and 12 bases separated the two germline ends. The CDR3 runs 13 residues. Germline-derived CDR1 and CDR2 are SGDLS and YYNGEE. CDR3 residues: CASSYDSGTEAFF. The CDR3 DNA follows: TGTGCCAGCAGCTACGACAGTGGAACTGAAGCTTTCTTT.

The rearrangement links TRBV27 to TRBJ1-2; no firm D call. CDR3 length equals 14 residues. V was cut by 7 bases and J by 4 bases, with 16 bases left in between. Germline CDR1 is MNHEY and CDR2 is SMNVEV (reference sequence). In DNA, the CDR3 is TGTGCCAGCACGCCGCGGGCTCCGGGCTATGGCTACACCTTC. This encodes CASTPRAPGYGYTF.

Comments on this clone: This same CDR3 is encoded by further DNA sequences in the sample. The chain recombines TRBV15 with TRBJ1-1; the match to TRBD1 covers 7 bases. V lost 2 bases to trimming and J lost 0 bases; unmatched junction nucleotides: 3. Germline CDR1 and CDR2: LNHNV and YYDKDF (reference sequence). The CDR3 is 15 amino acids. In nucleotides, the CDR3 is TGTGCCACCAGCAGATCACAGGGGATGAACACTGAAGCTTTCTTT. This gives the protein CATSRSQGMNTEAFF.

This chain links TRBV19 with TRBJ2-1; TRBD2 matches 10 bases. The CDR3 sequence is 14 residues long. CDR1 and CDR2 (germline): LNHDA, SQIVND (reference sequence). The V and J ends lost 3 bases and 9 bases, in that order; junction bases with no gene match: 5. The CDR3 loop reads CASSIGSGGREQFF. CDR3 DNA: TGTGCCAGTAGTATTGGTAGCGGGGGGCGTGAGCAGTTCTTC.

The chain links TRBV11-2 to TRBJ1-5; D call uncertain. Germline V CDR1 and CDR2: SGHAT, FQNNGV. Trimming left V 0 bases short and J 0 bases short, with 21 bases between. The CDR3 has 20 amino acids. The CDR3 is CASSLDARSIGYYSNQPQHF. DNA of the CDR3: TGTGCCAGCAGCTTAGATGCTAGATCTATTGGCTACTATAGCAATCAGCCCCAGCATTTT.

This sequence joins TRBV5-4 and TRBJ1-1, with TRBD1 identical over 7 bases. Losses at the gene ends were 5 bases for V and 4 bases for J; bases not matched to a gene: 5. Germline-derived CDR1 and CDR2 are SGHNT and YYREEE (reference sequence). There are 13 residues in the CDR3. The CDR3 DNA is TGTGCCAGCAGACCTCAGGGGGGCACTGAAGCTTTCTTT. Amino acids: CASRPQGGTEAFF.

The chain has TRBV11-2 and TRBJ1-1, with TRBD1 as a possible D gene (6 bases). CDR1 SGHAT and CDR2 FQNNGV come from the germline V gene. The CDR3 is made up of 13 amino acids. The V and J ends lost 8 bases and 1 base respectively, with 11 bases between them. CDR3 DNA sequence: TGTGCCAGCGGACAGACGGAGAACACTGAAGCTTTCTTT. Amino acid sequence: CASGQTENTEAFF.

The J gene is TRBJ1-1, the V gene TRBV4-1; weak D call: TRBD1 (6 bases). Trimming removed 4 bases from V and 3 bases from J, with 15 bases in between. CDR3 length equals 15 residues. CDR1 is MGHRA and CDR2 is YSYEKL in the germline V gene. This chain's CDR3 is CASSPQGRGDTEAFF. The CDR3 nucleotides are TGCGCCAGCAGCCCACAGGGACGAGGGGACACTGAAGCTTTCTTT.

This clone was recorded a few times. The chain recombines TRBV10-2 with TRBJ1-5; weak D call: TRBD1 (5 bases). Trimming cost V 2 bases and J 7 bases, with 12 bases left between them. Germline CDR1 is WSHSY and CDR2 is SAAADI. The CDR3 covers 14 residues. The CDR3 is CASSEGGSGQPQHF. The CDR3 DNA follows: TGCGCCAGCAGTGAGGGGGGGTCAGGCCAGCCCCAGCATTTT.

J is TRBJ1-1 and V is TRBV15; D not resolved. Germline V gives CDR1 LNHNV, CDR2 YYDKDF (reference sequence). Trimming stripped 4 bases from V and 10 bases from J, with 13 bases between. The CDR3 runs 12 residues. The CDR3 DNA is TGTGCCACCAGCACCGCAGAGGGAACAGCTTTCTTT. It translates to CATSTAEGTAFF.

The rearrangement uses TRBV7-2 and TRBJ2-1; D possibly corresponds to TRBD2 (7 bases). Germline CDR1 and CDR2: SGHTA and FQGNSA. The CDR3 totals 17 residues. Between the trimmed V and J ends, which lost 3 bases and 5 bases, there was a span of 20 bases. Here the CDR3 reads CASSFPPGGRVHNEQFF. The DNA for the CDR3 is TGTGCCAGCAGCTTCCCCCCCGGGGGGCGCGTCCACAATGAGCAGTTCTTC.

This clone has more than one count but fewer than ten. The chain combines TRBV7-8 with TRBJ1-1; D is ambiguous. The CDR3 has 16 residues. Per the germline V gene, CDR1 is SGHVS and CDR2 is FQNEAQ. V was shortened by 3 bases and J by 0 bases, with 14 bases between the two germline ends. CDR3 loop: CASSLGPGGMNTEAFF. CDR3 coding DNA: TGTGCCAGCAGCTTGGGCCCGGGAGGGATGAACACTGAAGCTTTCTTT.

The chain combines TRBV9 with TRBJ1-3; the match to TRBD1 covers 7 bases. The CDR3 consists of 17 residues. Germline lookup yields CDR1 SGDLS and CDR2 YYNGEE. Unmatched junction bases numbered 10, after V lost 0 bases and J lost 4 bases. This chain's CDR3 is CASSVGSQTGRGNTIYF. The CDR3 DNA is TGTGCCAGCAGCGTAGGTTCCCAGACAGGGCGAGGAAACACCATATATTTT.

This chain links TRBV10-3 with TRBJ1-5; D may be TRBD1 (5 bases). V was clipped by 0 bases and J by 0 bases, with 6 bases between them. The CDR3 is made up of 15 amino acids. Germline V lookup: CDR1 ENHRY, CDR2 SYGVKD. DNA of the CDR3: TGTGCCATCAGTGAGTCGACAGTTAGCAATCAGCCCCAGCATTTT. This translates into CAISESTVSNQPQHF.

V usage is TRBV5-1 and J usage is TRBJ2-5; TRBD1 might be the D (6 bases). V lost 4 bases and J lost 1, with 11 bases in between. The CDR3 loop spans 14 amino acids. Germline lookup yields CDR1 SGHRS and CDR2 YFSETQ. DNA for the CDR3: TGCGCCAGCAGCCCAGGGACAAGCCAAGAGACCCAGTACTTC. This encodes CASSPGTSQETQYF.

The V and J genes are TRBV9 and TRBJ1-2; 11 positions match TRBD1. J was trimmed by 7 bases and V by 4 bases; bases with no gene match: 6. Germline CDR1 and CDR2: SGDLS and YYNGEE. This CDR3 is 14 amino acids long. CDR3 sequence (DNA): TGTGCCAGCAGCCCGCGAGGGACAGGGGGTGGCTACACCTTC. Translation gives CASSPRGTGGGYTF.

The CDR3 loop reads CAIRIDRDGGYTF. As DNA, the CDR3 is TGTGCCATCAGAATAGACAGGGATGGTGGCTACACCTTC. The genes are TRBV10-3 and TRBJ1-2, with 7 bases identical to TRBD1. V lost 6 bases to trimming and J lost 7 bases; unmatched junction nucleotides: 8. Germline loops: CDR1 ENHRY, CDR2 SYGVKD. This CDR3 is 13 amino acids long.

This clone occurred a few times. The rearrangement links TRBV14 to TRBJ1-2; the match to TRBD1 covers 8 bases. Germline lookup yields CDR1 SGHDN and CDR2 FVKESK. CDR3 size: 15 residues. V shed 1 base, J shed 4 bases, and the junction held 5 bases outside the gene matches. CDR3 sequence: CASSQVVGQVYGYTF. The CDR3 DNA sequence: TGTGCCAGCAGCCAAGTGGTGGGACAGGTCTATGGCTACACCTTC.

V usage is TRBV27 and J usage is TRBJ2-6, with D perhaps matching TRBD2 (6 bases). Germline V gene lookup returns CDR1 MNHEY and CDR2 SMNVEV (reference sequence). This CDR3 is 15 amino acids long. The germline V and J ends were trimmed by 7 bases and 2 bases, with 12 bases remaining between them. The CDR3 DNA follows: TGTGCCAGCACCCGGGGGTTTACTGGGGCCAACGTCCTGACTTTC. Encoded protein: CASTRGFTGANVLTF.

This chain links TRBV18 with TRBJ1-2; D is ambiguous. The V and J ends lost 2 bases and 5 bases respectively, with 9 bases between them. The CDR3 length is 13 residues. The V gene's germline CDR1 is KGHSH and CDR2 LQKENI. The CDR3 region is CASSPEQNYGYTF. The CDR3 region has the DNA TGTGCCAGCTCACCAGAACAGAATTATGGCTACACCTTC.

The chain has TRBV18 and TRBJ2-7; 8 bases are a match to TRBD1. V dropped 7 bases and J dropped 2; count of bases not matched to a gene: 7. This CDR3 has 14 residues. From germline, CDR1 is KGHSH and CDR2 LQKENI. CDR3 nucleotide sequence: TGTGCCAGCTTCCCGACAGGGGCCCCCTACGAGCAGTACTTC. Its protein is CASFPTGAPYEQYF.